The entry below gives a single T cell receptor beta chain sequence along with its context. Its antigen remains unidentified. These data are taken from a study of CD8+ T cells in alopecia areata. Across the whole study: For the treated group, dosing was oral tofacitinib at 5 to 10 mg twice daily. Patients in the study were on tofacitinib for 6 to 18 months, then off it for 6 months. Study-wide results and caveats: On tofacitinib, scalp and blood still held many of the expanded lesional clones.

Extraction of RNA preceded its reverse transcription into cDNA, which served as the sequencing template. Sequenced by immunoSEQ multiplex PCR; TCRdb stores in-frame clones only, minus some. The top ten clones hold roughly 1.6% of a sample with about 220,000 clones, 50% to 70% of them seen once. Regarding treatment: oral pan-JAK inhibitor, 5-10 mg twice daily. V lost 5 bases and J lost 0, with 16 bases in between. The CDR3 is made up of 15 amino acids. Germline CDR1 reads SQVTM; CDR2 reads ANQGSEA. The specimen was CD4+ T cells sorted from blood, collected at week 4, from a patient treated with tofacitinib. The chain is built from TRBV29-1 and TRBJ1-2; D gene unclear. This receptor was identified in a human donor with alopecia areata. In DNA, the CDR3 is TGCAGCGTTAAAACTACAGAGCACTCTAACTATGGCTACACCTTC. Translation gives CSVKTTEHSNYGYTF.